This T cell receptor (beta chain) was identified in a study of blood T cell repertoires in COVID-19. In the study overall: Samples representing acute and convalescent COVID-19 were sourced from the United States, Italy and Spain. PBMCs, B-cell-depleted T cells, or T cells were the source of the cDNA or gDNA that made up the material.

As processed by the authors: Using reference gene primer amplification, nucleated cell counts were estimated. Libraries were prepared by immunoSEQ multiplex PCR; TCRdb keeps only in-frame clonotypes and omits some of them. Clone size and V and J calls were adopted from that table, with D and trimming inferred from the DNA. The sample carries just over 250,000 clones, approximately 86% recorded once. The germline gives CDR1 MNHNY, CDR2 SVGAGI (reference sequence). V gave up 7 bases and J gave up 8 bases, with 23 bases separating them. The length of the CDR3 is 15 residues. This TCR was sampled from a man between 35 and 55 years old who had recovered from COVID-19. The V and J genes are TRBV6-6 and TRBJ1-2, with D perhaps matching TRBD1 (5 bases). Input material: peripheral blood. The CDR3: CASTDPGFKPYGYTF. As DNA, the CDR3 is TGTGCCAGCACAGACCCAGGGTTCAAACCTTACGGCTACACCTTC.